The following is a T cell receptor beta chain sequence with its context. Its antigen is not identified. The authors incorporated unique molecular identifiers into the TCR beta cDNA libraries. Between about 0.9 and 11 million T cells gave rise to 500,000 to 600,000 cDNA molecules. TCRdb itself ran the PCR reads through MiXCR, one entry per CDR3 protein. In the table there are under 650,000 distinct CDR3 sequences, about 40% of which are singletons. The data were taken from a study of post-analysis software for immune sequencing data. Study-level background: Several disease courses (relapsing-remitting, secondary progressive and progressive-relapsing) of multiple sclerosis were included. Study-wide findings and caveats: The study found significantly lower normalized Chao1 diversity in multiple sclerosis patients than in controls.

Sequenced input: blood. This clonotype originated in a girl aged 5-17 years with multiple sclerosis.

The CDR3 nucleotides are TGTGCCAGCAGCTTAGCCGAACGGACAGGGACTGCCTATGGCTACACCTTC. Translation: CASSLAERTGTAYGYTF. The chain couples TRBV7-8 to TRBJ1-2; TRBD1 matches at 8 bases. CDR1 and CDR2 from the germline V gene are SGHVS and FQNEAQ. This CDR3 region has 17 residues. After removal of 0 bases from V and 4 bases from J, the junction contained 10 bases not matched to a gene.